This TCR beta chain was identified during a study of blood T cell repertoires in COVID-19. The CDR3 is 12 amino acids. The V and J ends lost 7 bases and 6 bases respectively, with 13 bases between them. CDR1 is ENHRY and CDR2 is SYGVKD in the germline V gene. TCRdb keeps only in-frame clones here, not all; method: immunoSEQ multiplex PCR. The data contain about 94,000 clones, roughly 80% of them seen just once; the ten biggest clones take up under 20%. The sample taken for sequencing was peripheral blood. The receptor's source is a human donor in a cohort sampled during active COVID-19. The V gene is TRBV10-3, the J gene TRBJ2-7; D perhaps matches TRBD2 (5 bases). The CDR3 loop is CAITGNLIEQYF. CDR3 nucleotides: TGTGCCATCACCGGGAACCTCATCGAGCAGTACTTC.